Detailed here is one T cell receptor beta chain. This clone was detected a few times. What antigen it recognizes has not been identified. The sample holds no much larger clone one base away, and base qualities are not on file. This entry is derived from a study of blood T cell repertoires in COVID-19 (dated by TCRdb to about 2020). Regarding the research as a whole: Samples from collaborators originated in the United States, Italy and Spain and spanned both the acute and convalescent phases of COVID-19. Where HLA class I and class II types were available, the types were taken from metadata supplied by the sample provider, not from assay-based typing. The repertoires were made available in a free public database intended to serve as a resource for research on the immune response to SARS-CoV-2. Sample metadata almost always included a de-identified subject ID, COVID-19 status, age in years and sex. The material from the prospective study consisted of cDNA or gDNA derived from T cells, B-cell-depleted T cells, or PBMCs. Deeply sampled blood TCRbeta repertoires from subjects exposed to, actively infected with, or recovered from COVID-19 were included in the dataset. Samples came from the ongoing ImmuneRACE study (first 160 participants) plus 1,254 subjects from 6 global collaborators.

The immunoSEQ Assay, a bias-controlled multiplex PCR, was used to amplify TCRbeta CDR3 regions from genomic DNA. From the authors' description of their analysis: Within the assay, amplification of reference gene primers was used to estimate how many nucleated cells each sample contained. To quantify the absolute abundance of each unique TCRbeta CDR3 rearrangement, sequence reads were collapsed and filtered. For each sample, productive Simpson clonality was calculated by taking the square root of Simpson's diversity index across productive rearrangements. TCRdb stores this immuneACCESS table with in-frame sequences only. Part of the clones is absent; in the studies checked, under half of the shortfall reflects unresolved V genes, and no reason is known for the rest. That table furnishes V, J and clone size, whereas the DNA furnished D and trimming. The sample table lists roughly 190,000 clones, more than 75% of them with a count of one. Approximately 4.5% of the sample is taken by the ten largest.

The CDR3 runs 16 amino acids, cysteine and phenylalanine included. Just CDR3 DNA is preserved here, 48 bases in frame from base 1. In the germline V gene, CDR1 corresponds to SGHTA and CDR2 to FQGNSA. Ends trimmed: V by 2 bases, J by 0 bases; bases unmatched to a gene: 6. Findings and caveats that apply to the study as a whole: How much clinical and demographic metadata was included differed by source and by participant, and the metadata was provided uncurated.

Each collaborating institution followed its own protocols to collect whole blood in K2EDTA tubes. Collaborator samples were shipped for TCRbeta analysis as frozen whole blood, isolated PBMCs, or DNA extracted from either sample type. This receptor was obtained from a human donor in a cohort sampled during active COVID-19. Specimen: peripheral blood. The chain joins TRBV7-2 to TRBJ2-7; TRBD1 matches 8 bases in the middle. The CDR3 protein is CASSLSPGQDSYEQYF. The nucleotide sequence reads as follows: TGTGCCAGCAGCTTATCACCGGGACAGGACTCCTACGAGCAGTACTTC. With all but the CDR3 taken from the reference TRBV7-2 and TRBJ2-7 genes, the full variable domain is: GAGVSQSPSNKVTEKGKDVELRCDPISGHTALYWYRQSLGQGLEFLIYFQGNSAPDKSGLPSDRFSAERTGGSVSTLTIQRTQQEDSAVYLCASSLSPGQDSYEQYFGPGTRLTVT.